Presented here are 6 T cell receptor beta chains from one specimen sequenced in a study of blood T cell repertoires in COVID-19. Here immunoSEQ multiplex PCR was the method, and the copy in TCRdb shows in-frame clones only, minus some. The sample carries 100,000 to 150,000 clones, about 80% recorded once. What was sequenced was peripheral blood. The receptor source for this set is a human donor in a cohort sampled during active COVID-19.

The chain has TRBV7-2 and TRBJ2-2; D may be TRBD1 (6 bases). The CDR3 extends over 17 amino acids. Germline V gene sequence: CDR1 SGHTA, CDR2 FQGNSA. V lost 5 bases, J lost 0 bases, and 16 bases lay in between. CDR3 bases: TGTGCCAGCAGCCGCGGGTGGGGGCTCCCGAACACCGGGGAGCTGTTTTTT. This gives the protein CASSRGWGLPNTGELFF.

The chain links TRBV5-6 to TRBJ1-2; no firm D call. V lost 1 base and J 3 bases, leaving 13 bases between the germline ends. The CDR3 sequence is 15 residues long. Germline V CDR1 and CDR2: SGHDT, YYEEEE. The DNA for the CDR3 is TGTGCCAGCAGCTTGAGCTCCGGACTTTACTATGGCTACACCTTC. As protein: CASSLSSGLYYGYTF.

J is TRBJ2-3 and V is TRBV28; 7 nucleotides line up with TRBD2. Per the germline V gene, CDR1 is MDHEN and CDR2 is SYDVKM. The junction had 3 bases not matched to a gene; V was cut back by 2 bases and J by 1 base. The CDR3 spans 15 residues. The CDR3 DNA follows: TGTGCCAGCAGTTTACTAGCGGCCCGCACAGATACGCAGTATTTT. It translates to CASSLLAARTDTQYF.

The chain recombines TRBV7-9 with TRBJ2-7, with TRBD1 as a possible D gene (6 bases). The ends were cut back, 5 bases at V and 0 bases at J, with 14 bases in the middle. Germline V CDR1 and CDR2: SEHNR, FQNEAQ (reference sequence). The CDR3 has 15 residues. The CDR3 sequence is CASSPRQDNSYEQYF. The CDR3, as DNA: TGTGCCAGCAGCCCTCGACAGGATAACTCCTACGAGCAGTACTTC.

This sequence joins TRBV5-5 and TRBJ2-7; maybe TRBD1 (6 bases). Trimming cost V 4 bases and J 5 bases, with 16 bases left between them. There are 14 residues in the CDR3. Germline V gives CDR1 SGHKS, CDR2 YYEKEE (reference sequence). CDR3 in DNA: TGTGCCAGCAGCGCTGGTCGTTCAGGGGACGAGCAGTACTTC. This sequence encodes CASSAGRSGDEQYF.

V is TRBV9 and J is TRBJ2-5; TRBD2 might be the D (5 bases). With 0 bases removed from V and 9 bases from J, the gap between germline ends came to 12 bases. CDR1 and CDR2 (germline): SGDLS, YYNGEE. The CDR3 length is 13 residues. The chain's CDR3 is CASSVGPEAAQYF. For the CDR3, the DNA is TGTGCCAGCAGCGTAGGTCCGGAGGCGGCCCAGTACTTC.